This T cell receptor (beta chain) was profiled in a study of blood T cells in healthy people across ages. The CDR3 extends over 16 amino acids. Germline CDR1 SGHTA, CDR2 FQGNSA. Through a sample-barcoded 5' primer and a J-beta primer mix, a second PCR was run for roughly 6 to 11 cycles. TCRdb recomputed calls from the 5' RACE reads with MiXCR, one row per CDR3 protein. The sample has 850,000 to 1,300,000 distinct CDR3 sequences; under 55% are singletons. What was sequenced was blood. The V call is TRBV7-2, the J call TRBJ2-5, with 11 positions matching TRBD2. Near its end, the DNA agrees better with TRBJ2-1, so the J call may be wrong. The receptor was isolated from a woman aged 55-70 years in good health. The CDR3 sequence: CASSLVYSGGGETQFF. The CDR3, as DNA: TGTGCCAGCAGCTTAGTATATAGCGGGGGGGGAGAGACCCAGTTCTTC.